This TCR beta chain comes out of a study of T cell responses to AZD1222 COVID-19 vaccine. Notes on the study in general: Every sample of the repertoires postdated the peak T cell response.

The CDR3 runs to 12 residues. Germline values: CDR1 SGHDT, CDR2 YYEEEE. V was clipped by 3 bases and J by 3 bases, with 6 bases between them. As concerns this clone: No antigen is known for it.

The table came from immunoSEQ multiplex PCR; TCRdb's copy has only in-frame clones and leaves some out. The data hold approximately 64,000 clones, with about four fifths observed a single time. The J gene is TRBJ1-1, the V gene TRBV5-6; D uncertain. The sequencing used peripheral blood, collected on day 0 of AZD1222 vaccination. The TCR was taken from an adult in good health. The CDR3 DNA is TGTGCCAGCAGCTACCGATACACTGAAGCTTTCTTT. Translating it yields CASSYRYTEAFF.